A single sample gave rise to the 23 T cell receptor beta chains below, sequenced in a study of T cell responses to AZD1222 COVID-19 vaccine. Sequenced by immunoSEQ multiplex PCR; TCRdb stores in-frame clones only, minus some. The table lists over 150,000 clones, roughly 88% of them singletons. The sequencing here drew on peripheral blood, taken 28 days after the second AZD1222 dose. All receptors come from an adult who received the AZD1222 COVID-19 vaccine.

The V and J genes are TRBV9 and TRBJ2-6; TRBD1 matches at 7 bases. With 0 bases clipped from V and 2 bases from J, the junction kept 2 bases outside the gene matches. Germline-derived CDR1 and CDR2 are SGDLS and YYNGEE. This CDR3 has 16 amino acids. The CDR3 loop is CASSVGQGAGANVLTF. The CDR3 coding sequence is TGTGCCAGCAGCGTAGGACAGGGCGCTGGGGCCAACGTCCTGACTTTC.

V and J are TRBV27 and TRBJ2-7, with D possibly TRBD1 on 5 matching bases. Germline values: CDR1 MNHEY, CDR2 SMNVEV (reference sequence). Trimming cost V 0 bases and J 2 bases, with 11 bases left between them. CDR3 length: 15 residues. CDR3 amino acids: CASSLSPDSTYEQYF. The CDR3 DNA reads as TGTGCCAGCAGTTTATCACCCGACAGTACCTACGAGCAGTACTTC.

The chain recombines TRBV7-2 with TRBJ2-7, with TRBD2 identical over 8 bases. V gave up 6 bases and J gave up 2 bases; unmatched junction bases: 6. This CDR3 spans 14 amino acids. CDR1 and CDR2 (germline): SGHTA, FQGNSA. CDR3 sequence: CASSLGGGTYEQYF. For the CDR3, the DNA is TGTGCCAGCAGTCTCGGGGGGGGGACCTACGAGCAGTACTTC. Looking up the rest from reference TRBV7-2 and TRBJ2-7 gives the full variable domain: GAGVSQSPSNKVTEKGKDVELRCDPISGHTALYWYRQSLGQGLEFLIYFQGNSAPDKSGLPSDRFSAERTGGSVSTLTIQRTQQEDSAVYLCASSLGGGTYEQYFGPGTRLTVT.

Comments on this clone: Just one base apart from a much larger clone, this may be a read error. The chain couples TRBV28 to TRBJ2-1; D gene unclear. The germline V and J ends were trimmed by 1 base and 8 bases, with 3 bases remaining between them. Germline-derived CDR1 and CDR2 are MDHEN and SYDVKM. This CDR3 region has 11 residues. CDR3 bases: TGTGCCAGCAGTTTATCCCATGAGCAGTTCTTC. It codes for CASSLSHEQFF.

The rearrangement joins TRBV6-5 to TRBJ2-3, with TRBD2 as a possible D gene (6 bases). In germline, CDR1 is MNHEY, CDR2 SVGAGI. Trimming pared 5 bases from V and 2 bases from J, leaving 14 bases between. The CDR3 loop spans 15 amino acids. The CDR3 DNA reads TGTGCCAGCAGTATTAGCGGTGGAAACACAGATACGCAGTATTTT. Residues: CASSISGGNTDTQYF.

This clone came up once. The chain carries TRBV7-3 and TRBJ2-2; D possibly corresponds to TRBD1 (5 bases). The V end was cut by 5 bases, the J end by 0 bases, with 10 bases between. The CDR3 covers 15 residues. Germline V gene lookup returns CDR1 SGHTA and CDR2 FQGTGA. Here the CDR3 reads CASSPDRTNTGELFF. The CDR3 DNA reads TGTGCCAGCAGCCCAGACAGAACGAACACCGGGGAGCTGTTTTTT.

As DNA, the CDR3 is TGTGCCAGCACCCCACTAGGAAGGGGGCCGATCTCCTACGAGCAGTACTTC. As protein: CASTPLGRGPISYEQYF. This chain connects TRBV27 to TRBJ2-7; 7 nucleotides line up with TRBD1. The germline V gene has CDR1 MNHEY and CDR2 SMNVEV (reference sequence). Losses at the gene ends were 7 bases for V and 0 bases for J; bases not matched to a gene: 15. The CDR3 totals 17 residues.

The rearrangement joins TRBV11-2 to TRBJ1-5; 10 bases map to TRBD1. The CDR3 is 14 amino acids. Germline loops: CDR1 SGHAT, CDR2 FQNNGV. The V segment lost 5 bases and the J segment 4 bases; nucleotides outside the gene matches: 2. The CDR3 sequence: CASSKDRGNQPQHF. The CDR3 DNA follows: TGTGCCAGCAGCAAGGACAGGGGGAATCAGCCCCAGCATTTT.

The V and J genes are TRBV11-3 and TRBJ2-1, with D perhaps matching TRBD1 or TRBD2 (5 bases each). The CDR3 covers 15 residues. Trimming removed 5 bases from V and 5 bases from J, with 16 bases in between. The V gene's germline CDR1 is SGHNT and CDR2 YENEEA. The CDR3 DNA follows: TGTGCCAGCAGCCGACGCTCCGGGACCAACAATGAGCAGTTCTTC. This encodes CASSRRSGTNNEQFF.

The genes are TRBV7-2 and TRBJ1-2; 8 positions match TRBD1. The CDR3 loop spans 15 amino acids. Germline V CDR1 and CDR2: SGHTA, FQGNSA. V lost 4 bases and J lost 0; bases outside the gene matches: 4. DNA for the CDR3: TGTGCCAGCAGCTCACAGGGGGGCCCTAACTATGGCTACACCTTC. Translating it yields CASSSQGGPNYGYTF.

The chain uses TRBV6-2 or TRBV6-3 and TRBJ1-1; 10 positions match TRBD1. Trimming cost V 6 bases and J 4 bases; bases outside gene matches: 17. CDR3 length: 18 residues. Germline CDR1 MNHEY, CDR2 SVGEGT. CDR3 nucleotide sequence: TGTGCCAGCAGCCCCCTATGGACAGGGGGAACAGGCGGCACTGAAGCTTTCTTT. Translated, it gives CASSPLWTGGTGGTEAFF.

CDR3 region: CASSFTGAPLTSAKNIQYF. The CDR3 bases are TGTGCCAGCAGCTTCACGGGGGCTCCCCTAACTTCGGCCAAAAACATTCAGTACTTC. The chain joins TRBV7-2 to TRBJ2-4; D possibly uses TRBD1 or TRBD2 (6 bases each). Germline V gives CDR1 SGHTA, CDR2 FQGNSA. The V end was cut by 3 bases, the J end by 1 base, with 22 bases between. The CDR3 has 19 residues. The complete variable domain, with remaining parts taken from reference TRBV7-2 and TRBJ2-4, reads GAGVSQSPSNKVTEKGKDVELRCDPISGHTALYWYRQSLGQGLEFLIYFQGNSAPDKSGLPSDRFSAERTGGSVSTLTIQRTQQEDSAVYLCASSFTGAPLTSAKNIQYFGAGTRLSVL.

The chain employs TRBV2 and TRBJ2-5; TRBD2 matches 9 bases. The germline CDR1 and CDR2 sequences are SNHLY and FYNNEI. After removal of 3 bases from V and 2 bases from J, the junction contained 4 bases not matched to a gene. The CDR3 is made up of 15 amino acids. The CDR3 protein is CASSDASGDQETQYF. Written as DNA, the CDR3 is TGTGCCAGCAGTGATGCTAGCGGGGATCAAGAGACCCAGTACTTC.

This clone has only one observation. The chain links TRBV3-1 (or the pseudogene TRBV3-2) to TRBJ1-1; TRBD1 is a possible D gene (6 bases). V dropped 1 base and J dropped 3 bases, with 12 bases sitting between them. Germline lookup yields CDR1 LGHDT and CDR2 YNNKEL (reference sequence). The CDR3 extends over 15 amino acids. Here the CDR3 DNA reads TGTGCCAGCAGCCAAGGGAGGGGGTCTCACACTGAAGCTTTCTTT. The encoded protein is CASSQGRGSHTEAFF.

The chain uses TRBV5-5 and TRBJ2-2; the match to TRBD2 covers 15 bases. Germline values: CDR1 SGHKS, CDR2 YYEKEE (reference sequence). V gave up 2 bases and J gave up 2 bases; unmatched junction bases: 4. The CDR3 covers 18 residues. As DNA, the CDR3 is TGTGCCAGCAGCTTAGGACTAGCGGGGGGGCCCAACACCGGGGAGCTGTTTTTT. It specifies CASSLGLAGGPNTGELFF. The full variable domain, in which reference TRBV5-5 and TRBJ2-2 provide the parts outside the CDR3, is DAGVTQSPTHLIKTRGQQVTLRCSPISGHKSVSWYQQVLGQGPQFIFQYYEKEERGRGNFPDRFSARQFPNYSSELNVNALLLGDSALYLCASSLGLAGGPNTGELFFGEGSRLTVL.

The CDR3 bases are TGTGCCAGTAGTATGGGACAGATGTCTTATATGAACACTGAAGCTTTCTTT. Protein product: CASSMGQMSYMNTEAFF. This chain links TRBV19 with TRBJ1-1; 7 bases map to TRBD1. There are 17 residues in the CDR3. The J segment lost 0 bases and the V segment lost 3 bases, leaving 10 bases of the junction unmatched. Germline CDR1 is LNHDA and CDR2 is SQIVND (reference sequence). Based on the CDR3 plus reference TRBV19 and TRBJ1-1, the full variable domain is DGGITQSPKYLFRKEGQNVTLSCEQNLNHDAMYWYRQDPGQGLRLIYYSQIVNDFQKGDIAEGYSVSREKKESFPLTVTSAQKNPTAFYLCASSMGQMSYMNTEAFFGQGTRLTVV.

In the case of this clone: The junction and the germline gene differ at one end; a read error may be behind it. This chain uses TRBV7-7 with TRBJ2-2; TRBD1 is a possible D gene (6 bases). The germline V gene has CDR1 SSHAT and CDR2 FNYEAQ (reference sequence). The length of the CDR3 is 17 residues. The CDR3 reads CASSRREGVQFSGELFF. CDR3 sequence (DNA): TGTGCTAGCAGCCGCCGCGAGGGGGTTCAATTCTCCGGGGAGCTGTTTTTT. Based on the CDR3 plus reference TRBV7-7 and TRBJ2-2, the full variable domain is GAGVSQSPRYKVTKRGQDVTLRCDPISSHATLYWYQQALGQGPEFLTYFNYEAQPDKSGLPSDRFSAERPEGSISTLTIQRTEQRDSAMYRCASSRREGVQFSGELFFGEGSRLTVL.

The gene calls are TRBV30 and TRBJ2-3; D possibly uses TRBD1 or TRBD2 (6 bases each). Germline CDR1 reads GTSNPN; CDR2 reads SVGIG (reference sequence). Between the trimmed V and J ends, which lost 2 bases and 8 bases, there was a span of 20 bases. This CDR3 contains 15 residues. The CDR3 DNA is TGTGCCTGGAGTCCCAGGGGACTCCTGAGGGGTACGCAGTATTTT. The encoded protein is CAWSPRGLLRGTQYF.

The rearrangement uses TRBV25-1 and TRBJ1-2; no firm D call. Germline V gives CDR1 MGHDK, CDR2 SYGVNS. The CDR3 totals 14 residues. V shed 6 bases and J shed 0 bases, with 11 bases lying between them. CDR3 sequence reads: CASRGASANYGYTF. The CDR3 nucleotides read TGTGCCAGCAGAGGTGCCTCAGCTAACTATGGCTACACCTTC.

The V call is TRBV14, the J call TRBJ1-5, with 9 bases identical to TRBD1. The CDR3 consists of 15 residues. Losses at the gene ends were 4 bases for V and 4 bases for J; bases not matched to a gene: 5. Germline loops: CDR1 SGHDN, CDR2 FVKESK. CDR3 loop: CASSRGTGWNQPQHF. CDR3 coding DNA: TGTGCCAGCAGCCGAGGGACAGGGTGGAATCAGCCCCAGCATTTT.

V and J are TRBV30 and TRBJ1-1; no firm D call. Trimming took off 0 bases at V and 4 bases at J, with 12 bases between the two ends. The CDR3 totals 14 residues. Per germline, CDR1 GTSNPN and CDR2 SVGIG (reference sequence). This CDR3 reads CAWSVRGYSTEAFF. In DNA form, the CDR3 reads TGTGCCTGGAGTGTACGAGGATATTCCACTGAAGCTTTCTTT.

The J gene is TRBJ2-2, the V gene TRBV7-2; TRBD1 is a possible D gene (6 bases). CDR3 length: 14 amino acids. The germline V and J ends were trimmed by 4 bases and 5 bases, with 11 bases remaining between them. Germline CDR1 and CDR2: SGHTA and FQGNSA. The CDR3 sequence: CASSSYRVTGELFF. The CDR3 bases are TGTGCCAGCAGCTCCTACAGGGTGACCGGGGAGCTGTTTTTT.

The chain links TRBV30 to TRBJ1-1; D gene uncertain. Germline CDR1 reads GTSNPN; CDR2 reads SVGIG (reference sequence). Trimming removed 0 bases from V and 13 bases from J, with 15 bases in between. The CDR3 runs to 12 residues. The CDR3 is CAWSVGRYDGFF. The CDR3 DNA is TGTGCCTGGAGTGTCGGCAGGTATGATGGTTTCTTT. Looking up the rest from reference TRBV30 and TRBJ1-1 gives the full variable domain: SQTIHQWPATLVQPVGSPLSLECTVEGTSNPNLYWYRQAAGRGLQLLFYSVGIGQISSEVPQNLSASRPQDRQFILSSKKLLLSDSGFYLCAWSVGRYDGFFGQGTRLTVV.